This passage covers 12 T cell receptor beta chains from one sample sequenced in a study of blood T cell repertoires in COVID-19. Method: immunoSEQ multiplex PCR; TCRdb's copy keeps in-frame clones and lacks some. This sample has about 210,000 clones, with 88% found just once. Sequencing was performed on peripheral blood. Receptors originate from a man aged 18 to 35 with active or convalescent COVID-19.

This rearrangement joins TRBV12-3 or TRBV12-4 to TRBJ1-1; weak D call: TRBD1 (5 bases). V lost 3 bases, J lost 4 bases, and 9 bases lay in between. This CDR3 comprises 13 residues. The CDR3 DNA reads as TGTGCCAGCAGTTTTCAGGGATCCACTGAAGCTTTCTTT. This encodes CASSFQGSTEAFF.

V usage is TRBV11-2 and J usage is TRBJ2-1; TRBD1 matches 8 bases. This CDR3 region has 16 residues. The V segment lost 0 bases and the J segment 7 bases; nucleotides outside the gene matches: 8. Germline lookup yields CDR1 SGHAT and CDR2 FQNNGV. CDR3 nucleotides: TGTGCCAGCAGCTTAGAGGTGACAGGGGATTTTAATGAGCAGTTCTTC. This encodes CASSLEVTGDFNEQFF.

V gene TRBV2 combines with J gene TRBJ2-2; D ambiguous. CDR1 is SNHLY and CDR2 is FYNNEI in the germline V gene. This CDR3 spans 13 amino acids. V dropped 8 bases and J dropped 3 bases, with 10 bases sitting between them. CDR3 DNA sequence: TGTGCCAGCGGTAGAGTACACACCGGGGAGCTGTTTTTT. It is translated as CASGRVHTGELFF.

This sequence joins TRBV24-1 and TRBJ1-2, with D perhaps matching TRBD1 (6 bases). The CDR3 consists of 14 residues. Germline CDR1 KGHDR, CDR2 SFDVKD. Trimming removed 0 bases from V and 6 bases from J, with 10 bases in between. CDR3 nucleotide sequence: TGTGCCACCAGTGATTTGGGGGGGGCCGATGGCTACACCTTC. The encoded protein is CATSDLGGADGYTF.

The V and J genes are TRBV6-5 and TRBJ2-7; 10 nucleotides match TRBD2. V shed 5 bases and J 3 bases; nucleotides not matched to a gene: 4. The CDR3 is 14 amino acids. The V gene's germline CDR1 is MNHEY and CDR2 SVGAGI. DNA for the CDR3: TGTGCCAGCAGTACAGCGGGAGGGTTCTACGAGCAGTACTTC. As protein: CASSTAGGFYEQYF.

This chain's CDR3 is CASSIRDRRRNTIYF. The DNA of the CDR3 is TGTGCCAGTAGTATTAGAGACAGACGAAGAAACACCATATATTTT. This chain uses TRBV19 with TRBJ1-3; D perhaps matches TRBD1 (5 bases). CDR3 length: 15 amino acids. Germline V CDR1 and CDR2: LNHDA, SQIVND (reference sequence). V was shortened by 3 bases and J by 5 bases, with 14 bases between the two germline ends.

The V and J genes are TRBV5-1 and TRBJ1-1; 9 positions match TRBD1. After removal of 4 bases from V and 3 bases from J, the junction contained 13 bases not matched to a gene. Germline V gives CDR1 SGHRS, CDR2 YFSETQ. This CDR3 has 17 amino acids. CDR3: CASSNAGTGFGDTEAFF. In DNA form, the CDR3 reads TGCGCCAGCAGCAACGCCGGGACAGGGTTTGGGGACACTGAAGCTTTCTTT.

The V and J genes are TRBV2 and TRBJ1-4, with 7 bases matching TRBD1. This CDR3 has 14 residues. Germline V lookup: CDR1 SNHLY, CDR2 FYNNEI. J was trimmed by 6 bases and V by 10 bases; bases with no gene match: 11. The CDR3 loop is CAILPGQSHEKLFF. In DNA, the CDR3 is TGTGCCATCCTACCGGGACAGTCCCATGAAAAACTGTTTTTT.

The chain is built from TRBV29-1 and TRBJ2-2; TRBD1 aligns across 11 bases. Looked up from germline, CDR1 is SQVTM and CDR2 is ANQGSEA. This CDR3 contains 15 residues. Trimming removed 3 bases from V and 5 bases from J; junction bases left unmatched: 5. The CDR3 DNA is TGCAGCGTTGAGGGACAGGGGGTAGGAACCGGGGAGCTGTTTTTT. Protein: CSVEGQGVGTGELFF.

This chain uses TRBV28 with TRBJ2-2, with TRBD2 identical over 7 bases. Germline V CDR1 and CDR2: MDHEN, SYDVKM. J was trimmed by 2 bases and V by 1 base; bases with no gene match: 19. The CDR3 is 21 residues long. The CDR3 coding sequence is TGTGCCAGCAGTTTATCGCTTGGAGCGGGAACCAGCACCAGAAACACCGGGGAGCTGTTTTTT. As protein: CASSLSLGAGTSTRNTGELFF.

This chain uses TRBV19 with TRBJ2-1, with TRBD1 matching 7 bases. Germline V gives CDR1 LNHDA, CDR2 SQIVND (reference sequence). The CDR3 covers 16 residues. Losses at the gene ends were 6 bases for V and 4 bases for J; bases not matched to a gene: 12. The CDR3 nucleotides are TGTGCCAGTAGACCAAGAGGGGACAGAGTGTACAATGAGCAGTTCTTC. It codes for CASRPRGDRVYNEQFF.

This sequence joins TRBV19 and TRBJ2-5, with D perhaps TRBD1 (5 bases). The CDR3 length is 16 residues. Trimming removed 4 bases at V and 2 bases at J, with 17 bases between. Per the germline V gene, CDR1 is LNHDA and CDR2 is SQIVND (reference sequence). The DNA of the CDR3 is TGTGCCAGTAGTAATCAATTCCGACAGTTACAAGAGACCCAGTACTTC. It encodes CASSNQFRQLQETQYF. Filled out from reference TRBV19 and TRBJ2-5, the complete variable domain reads DGGITQSPKYLFRKEGQNVTLSCEQNLNHDAMYWYRQDPGQGLRLIYYSQIVNDFQKGDIAEGYSVSREKKESFPLTVTSAQKNPTAFYLCASSNQFRQLQETQYFGPGTRLLVL.